This TCR beta chain stems from a study of neurological immune-mediated disorders. Study-wide findings and caveats: Expanded clones shared no CDR3 amino acid sequences across subjects, suggesting private repertoires in all groups. In HTLV-1-associated myelopathy, TCR clonal expansion was greatest, whereas multiple sclerosis had the least, falling below healthy controls.

This clonotype was recorded a few times. Its matching antigen is unknown. V shed 6 bases and J 5 bases; nucleotides not matched to a gene: 7. Germline V lookup: CDR1 MNHEY, CDR2 SVGAGI. The CDR3 contains 16 residues. TCRdb analysed the 5' RACE reads with MiXCR anew, one entry per CDR3 protein. The sample comprises roughly 3,900 distinct CDR3 sequences, about 30% of which are singletons, and under 55% rests with the top ten. The chain joins TRBV6-5 to TRBJ2-3, with 14 positions matching TRBD2. The receptor comes from a man aged 45-60 years with HTLV-1-associated myelopathy (HAM/TSP). Input material: CD8+ T cells from blood. The CDR3: CASRPGLAGAGDTQYF. CDR3 coding DNA: TGTGCCAGCAGGCCGGGACTAGCGGGAGCCGGAGATACGCAGTATTTT.